Listed below are T cell receptor beta chains from one sample, sequenced in a study of monozygotic twins with inflammatory bowel disease. Following a re-call of the 5' RACE reads, TCRdb has one entry per CDR3 protein and lacks DNA. The repertoire table contains about 140,000 distinct CDR3 sequences. The specimen was blood. The receptors stem from a human donor with ulcerative colitis or Crohn's disease, or a healthy co-twin of an affected twin (not recorded which). CDR3s include the opening cysteine and the closing phenylalanine or tryptophan.

TRBV20-1	TRBJ2-1	18	CSARDLRLAGAGNNEQFF
TRBV30	TRBJ2-7	12	CAWSGGFYEQYF
TRBV20-1	TRBJ2-7	14	CSAKQELLSYEQYF
TRBV5-1	TRBJ2-3	15	CASSGGGGGTDTQYF
TRBV5-1	TRBJ2-6	15	CASSLSNSGANVLTF
TRBV5-1	TRBJ1-1	15	CASSPVSWGSAEAFF
TRBV4-3	TRBJ1-2	15	CASSQDRTRRYGYTF
TRBV9	TRBJ2-5	15	CASSVGQGATETQYF
TRBV5-1	TRBJ2-7	16	CASSQFRQASSYEQYF
TRBV20-1	TRBJ1-2	15	CSARDPGQGDYGYTF
TRBV12-3/TRBV12-4	TRBJ2-4	13	CASSLNVGNIQYF
TRBV5-1	TRBJ2-1	15	CASRLTGMSYNEQFF
TRBV29-1	TRBJ2-2	18	CSVPLSTVGGGVTGELFF
TRBV7-3	TRBJ2-1	15	CASSPGTSRYNEQFF
TRBV28	TRBJ2-1	15	CASSDPAGGQNEQFF
TRBV20-1	TRBJ2-7	13	CSAIPRDSYEQYF
TRBV7-6	TRBJ2-7	18	CASSLRGLAGGFSYEQYF
TRBV5-4	TRBJ1-2	13	CASSETVNYGYTF
TRBV20-1	TRBJ2-5	15	CSATLAGYGKETQYF
TRBV6-5	TRBJ2-1	14	CASSYSVGYNEQFF
TRBV7-2	TRBJ2-7	15	CASSLDRGASYEQYF
TRBV4-3	TRBJ2-7	17	CASSQGPLTYSSYEQYF
TRBV30	TRBJ1-6	12	CAWTTGYSPLHF
TRBV12-3/TRBV12-4	TRBJ1-3	15	CASSQRTISGNTIYF
TRBV7-2	TRBJ2-7	14	CASSFGGGGYEQYF
TRBV19	TRBJ1-6	13	CASSINGDSPLHF
TRBV5-1	TRBJ2-1	16	CASSLQGGGPGNEQFF
TRBV12-3/TRBV12-4	TRBJ2-3	16	CASSLAGGSGTDTQYF
TRBV12-3/TRBV12-4	TRBJ2-5	14	CASRREEHQETQYF
TRBV6-1	TRBJ1-5	13	CASTGTGFQPQHF
TRBV5-1	TRBJ2-5	14	CASSFYIFRETQYF
TRBV27	TRBJ2-5	14	CASSPLGLQETQYF
TRBV29-1	TRBJ2-1	12	CSVVASNNEQFF
TRBV4-3	TRBJ1-6	16	CASSQEKNRGNSPLHF
TRBV20-1	TRBJ2-1	14	CSARDSSRIHEQFF
TRBV27	TRBJ2-7	14	CASRDRGGSYEQYF
TRBV5-1	TRBJ2-7	14	CASSLGGELLEQYF
TRBV7-3	TRBJ2-5	15	CASSSTGVQGETQYF
TRBV12-3/TRBV12-4	TRBJ2-1	15	CASSSRQGPYNEQFF
TRBV5-1	TRBJ1-4	16	CASSQSSGTVNEKLFF
TRBV5-1	TRBJ2-3	17	CASSLEPRGSFTDTQYF
TRBV7-2	TRBJ1-5	15	CASSPSTGFNQPQHF
TRBV7-8	TRBJ2-2	16	CASSTVGTLNTGELFF
TRBV20-1	TRBJ1-3	14	CSAMTGGSGNTIYF
TRBV20-1	TRBJ2-7	14	CSARFRDRLYEQYF
TRBV12-3/TRBV12-4	TRBJ2-4	14	CASSLKEPRSIQYF
TRBV2	TRBJ1-2	15	CASSDGQGLLYGYTF
TRBV10-3	TRBJ2-3	18	CAISEPRGGTGVRDTQYF
TRBV4-1	TRBJ2-1	16	CASSLRGTSLGNEQFF
TRBV7-2	TRBJ2-1	15	CASSSTSGGASEQFF
TRBV7-6	TRBJ2-7	15	CASSPQAQLSYEQYF
TRBV20-1	TRBJ2-5	15	CSARGPSGVKETQYF
TRBV7-3	TRBJ2-3	15	CASSLTGVTADTQYF
TRBV18	TRBJ1-5	15	CASSPPGNSNQPQHF
TRBV5-1	TRBJ2-2	16	CASTGGSGENTGELFF
TRBV10-3	TRBJ2-3	11	CAISPIGTQYF
TRBV12-3/TRBV12-4	TRBJ1-2	15	CASSLHPTGVIGYTF
TRBV12-3/TRBV12-4	TRBJ2-7	14	CASSSSDTSYEQYF
TRBV7-8	TRBJ1-2	15	CASSSQGTETYGYTF
TRBV20-1	TRBJ1-1	15	CSARRYVSQNTEAFF